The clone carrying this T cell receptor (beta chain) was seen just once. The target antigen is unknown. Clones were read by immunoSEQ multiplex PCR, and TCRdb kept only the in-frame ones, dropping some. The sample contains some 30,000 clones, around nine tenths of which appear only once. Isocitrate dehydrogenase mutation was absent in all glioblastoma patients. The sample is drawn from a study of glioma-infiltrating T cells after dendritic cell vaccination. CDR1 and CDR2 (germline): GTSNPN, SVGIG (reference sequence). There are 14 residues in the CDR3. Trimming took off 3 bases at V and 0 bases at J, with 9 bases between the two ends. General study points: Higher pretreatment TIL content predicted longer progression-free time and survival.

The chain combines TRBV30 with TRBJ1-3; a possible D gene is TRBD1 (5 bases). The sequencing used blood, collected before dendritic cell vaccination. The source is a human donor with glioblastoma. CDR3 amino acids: CAWSRGSSGNTIYF. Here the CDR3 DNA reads TGTGCCTGGAGCCGGGGGTCCTCTGGAAACACCATATATTTT.